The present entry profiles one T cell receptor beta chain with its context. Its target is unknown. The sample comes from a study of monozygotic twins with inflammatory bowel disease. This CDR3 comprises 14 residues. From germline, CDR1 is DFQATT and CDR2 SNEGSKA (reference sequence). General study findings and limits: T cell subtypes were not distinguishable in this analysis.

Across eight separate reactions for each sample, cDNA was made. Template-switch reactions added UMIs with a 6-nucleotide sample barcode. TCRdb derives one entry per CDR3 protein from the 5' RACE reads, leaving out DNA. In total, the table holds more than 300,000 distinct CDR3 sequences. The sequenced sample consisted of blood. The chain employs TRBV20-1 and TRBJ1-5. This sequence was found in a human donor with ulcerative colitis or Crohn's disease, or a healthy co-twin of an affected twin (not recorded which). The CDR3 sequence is CSARGGTANQPQHF.